These 13 T cell receptor beta chains were all obtained from the same sample, sequenced in a study of CD8 T cells in ankylosing spondylitis. Via MiXCR, TCRdb re-called the 5' RACE reads, giving one row per CDR3 protein. The sample holds more than 250,000 distinct CDR3 sequences, 11% seen once. Sequencing input: blood, either unsorted or a sorted T cell fraction (not recorded which). These receptors originate from a female donor with ankylosing spondylitis or in good health (not recorded which).

The rearrangement links TRBV10-3 to TRBJ1-2; D ambiguous. Looked up from germline, CDR1 is ENHRY and CDR2 is SYGVKD. The CDR3 runs 14 residues. V shed 5 bases and J shed 2 bases, with 12 bases lying between them. The CDR3 nucleotides are TGTGCCATCAGTAGCGACCTTCCAAACTATGGCTACACCTTC. It encodes CAISSDLPNYGYTF.

This clonotype has at least ten counts. CDR3 DNA sequence: TGTGCCATCAGTGAGTCAGGAACAGGGGACTATGGCTACACCTTC. Residues: CAISESGTGDYGYTF. The V gene is TRBV10-3, the J gene TRBJ1-2; 7 bases agree with TRBD1. The trim removed 0 bases at V and 3 bases at J, leaving 4 bases unmatched. From germline, CDR1 is ENHRY and CDR2 SYGVKD. CDR3 length equals 15 residues.

This clonotype was seen ten or more times. The chain employs TRBV7-2 and TRBJ1-1; D perhaps matches TRBD1 (6 bases). The CDR3 is made up of 13 amino acids. V gave up 1 base and J gave up 10 bases, with 13 bases separating them. Germline-derived CDR1 and CDR2 are SGHTA and FQGNSA. CDR3 protein: CASSLGTEMRAFF. In nucleotides, the CDR3 is TGTGCCAGCAGCTTAGGGACAGAGATGCGAGCTTTCTTT.

This clonotype appeared many times. The V call is TRBV15, the J call TRBJ2-1; D might be TRBD1 (6 bases). Trimming pared 0 bases from V and 0 bases from J, leaving 15 bases between. CDR1 LNHNV and CDR2 YYDKDF come from the germline V gene (reference sequence). The CDR3 covers 18 residues. As DNA, the CDR3 is TGTGCCACCAGCAGAGATCTAGGTGGGGGCAGCTCCTACAATGAGCAGTTCTTC. Its translation: CATSRDLGGGSSYNEQFF.

In this sample, this clonotype turned up a few times. The chain has TRBV29-1 and TRBJ2-6, with a weak D call TRBD1 (6 bases). Germline-derived CDR1 and CDR2 are SQVTM and ANQGSEA. V dropped 5 bases and J dropped 2 bases, with 10 bases sitting between them. The CDR3 length is 14 residues. Here the CDR3 reads CSVSQGTGANVLTF. CDR3 sequence (DNA): TGCAGCGTTTCCCAGGGGACTGGGGCCAACGTCCTGACTTTC.

This clonotype has a count of ten or more. The V and J genes are TRBV10-3 and TRBJ1-1, with D perhaps TRBD1 (6 bases). The CDR3 is 16 amino acids. Trimming cost V 3 bases and J 2 bases, with 16 bases left between them. Germline V gives CDR1 ENHRY, CDR2 SYGVKD. The DNA for the CDR3 is TGTGCCATCAGTGAAACAAAAACAGGGAGAAACACTGAAGCTTTCTTT. It yields the protein CAISETKTGRNTEAFF.

This clonotype has at least ten counts. The chain employs TRBV10-3 and TRBJ1-1; no clear D. The V end was cut by 0 bases, the J end by 5 bases, with 13 bases between. The germline CDR1 and CDR2 sequences are ENHRY and SYGVKD. The CDR3 sequence is 15 residues long. The CDR3 reads CAISESGWGGTEAFF. In nucleotides, the CDR3 is TGTGCCATCAGTGAGTCCGGCTGGGGAGGGACTGAAGCTTTCTTT.

This clonotype appeared many times. The chain combines TRBV28 with TRBJ1-5, with D possibly matching TRBD1 (6 bases). Trimming took 8 bases from V and 8 from J, leaving 25 bases between them. The CDR3 consists of 16 residues. Per germline, CDR1 MDHEN and CDR2 SYDVKM. The CDR3 region has the DNA TGTGCCAGCCGTCTCCCCCATGTTGGGGGGCTAGAGCCCCAGCATTTT. It translates to CASRLPHVGGLEPQHF.

This clonotype was observed a single time. Possible read error: a much larger clone is one base away. V and J are TRBV6-5 and TRBJ1-2, with D maybe TRBD1 (5 bases). This CDR3 is 13 amino acids long. The germline V gene encodes CDR1 MNHEY and CDR2 SVGAGI. Here the CDR3 DNA reads TGTGCCCGCAGTTACGGGCAGGGACGCGGCTACACCTTC. This codes for CARSYGQGRGYTF.

This clonotype appeared many times. The V call is TRBV5-1, the J call TRBJ2-3; no clear D. V was pared by 4 bases and J by 0 bases, with 6 bases between. Germline V gene sequence: CDR1 SGHRS, CDR2 YFSETQ. The CDR3 totals 13 residues. CDR3 in amino acids: CASSGTSTDTQYF. CDR3 coding DNA: TGCGCCAGCAGCGGCACCAGCACAGATACGCAGTATTTT.

The chain is built from TRBV7-2 and TRBJ1-5; the D is unclear. The germline V gene has CDR1 SGHTA and CDR2 FQGNSA. The CDR3 is 15 residues long. V dropped 1 base and J dropped 1 base, with 8 bases sitting between them. CDR3 bases: TGTGCCAGCAGCTTAGAATGGGCGAGCAATCAGCCCCAGCATTTT. Translating gives CASSLEWASNQPQHF.

This clonotype was detected ten times or more. This CDR3 reads CASIVLSSPTDTQYF. For the CDR3, the DNA is TGCGCCAGCATAGTCTTGTCCTCGCCCACAGATACGCAGTATTTT. This chain links TRBV5-1 with TRBJ2-3; D is undetermined. The CDR3 runs to 15 residues. Per germline, CDR1 SGHRS and CDR2 YFSETQ. Deletions cut 6 bases from V and 2 bases from J, with 16 bases between. The whole variable domain, filled in from reference TRBV5-1 and TRBJ2-3, reads KAGVTQTPRYLIKTRGQQVTLSCSPISGHRSVSWYQQTPGQGLQFLFEYFSETQRNKGNFPGRFSGRQFSNSRSEMNVSTLELGDSALYLCASIVLSSPTDTQYFGPGTRLTVL.

This clonotype occurred many times. The V gene is TRBV3-1, the J gene TRBJ1-2, with D unresolved. V was pared by 4 bases and J by 1 base, with 4 bases between. Germline values: CDR1 LGHDT, CDR2 YNNKEL (reference sequence). The CDR3 is made up of 12 amino acids. The CDR3 DNA reads as TGTGCCAGCAGCCTTTATAACTATGGCTACACCTTC. Translation gives CASSLYNYGYTF. Based on the CDR3 plus reference TRBV3-1 and TRBJ1-2, the full variable domain is DTAVSQTPKYLVTQMGNDKSIKCEQNLGHDTMYWYKQDSKKFLKIMFSYNNKELIINETVPNRFSPKSPDKAHLNLHINSLELGDSAVYFCASSLYNYGYTFGSGTRLTVV.